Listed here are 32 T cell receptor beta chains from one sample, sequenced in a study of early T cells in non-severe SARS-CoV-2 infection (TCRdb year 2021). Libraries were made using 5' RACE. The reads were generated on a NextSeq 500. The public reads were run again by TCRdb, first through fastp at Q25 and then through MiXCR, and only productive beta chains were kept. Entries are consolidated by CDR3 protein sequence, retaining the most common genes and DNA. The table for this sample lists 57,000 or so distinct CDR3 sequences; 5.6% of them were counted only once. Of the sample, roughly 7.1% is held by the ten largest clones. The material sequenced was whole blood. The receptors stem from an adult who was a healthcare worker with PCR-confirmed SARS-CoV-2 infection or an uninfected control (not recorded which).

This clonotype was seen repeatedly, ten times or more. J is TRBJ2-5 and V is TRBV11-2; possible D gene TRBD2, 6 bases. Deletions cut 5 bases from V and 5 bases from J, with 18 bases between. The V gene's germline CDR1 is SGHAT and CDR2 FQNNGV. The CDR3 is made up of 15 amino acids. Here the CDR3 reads CASSPRGGGDETQYF. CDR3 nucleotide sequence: TGTGCCAGCAGCCCACGCGGCGGAGGGGACGAGACCCAGTACTTC.

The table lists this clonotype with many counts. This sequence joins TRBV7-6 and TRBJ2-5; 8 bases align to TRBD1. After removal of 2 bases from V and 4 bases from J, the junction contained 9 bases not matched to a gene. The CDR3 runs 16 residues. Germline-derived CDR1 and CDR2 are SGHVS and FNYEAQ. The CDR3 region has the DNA TGTGCCAGCAGCTTAATGGCAGGGGGCGCTTCAGAGACCCAGTACTTC. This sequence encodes CASSLMAGGASETQYF. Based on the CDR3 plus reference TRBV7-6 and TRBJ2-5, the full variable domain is GAGVSQSPRYKVTKRGQDVALRCDPISGHVSLYWYRQALGQGPEFLTYFNYEAQQDKSGLPNDRFSAERPEGSISTLTIQRTEQRDSAMYRCASSLMAGGASETQYFGPGTRLLVL.

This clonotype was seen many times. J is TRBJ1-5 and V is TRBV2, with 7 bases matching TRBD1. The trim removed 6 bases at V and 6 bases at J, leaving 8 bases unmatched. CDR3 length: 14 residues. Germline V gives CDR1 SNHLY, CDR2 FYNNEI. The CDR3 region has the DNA TGTGCCAGCAGGTCTAGATCAGGGGGTCAGCCCCAGCATTTT. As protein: CASRSRSGGQPQHF.

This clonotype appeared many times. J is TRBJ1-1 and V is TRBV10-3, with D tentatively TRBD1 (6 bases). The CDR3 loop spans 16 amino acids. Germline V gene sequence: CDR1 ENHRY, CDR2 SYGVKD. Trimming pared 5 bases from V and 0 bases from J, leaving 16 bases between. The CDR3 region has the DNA TGTGCCATCAGTTTAGACAGGACTGGCCTGAACACTGAAGCTTTCTTT. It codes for CAISLDRTGLNTEAFF.

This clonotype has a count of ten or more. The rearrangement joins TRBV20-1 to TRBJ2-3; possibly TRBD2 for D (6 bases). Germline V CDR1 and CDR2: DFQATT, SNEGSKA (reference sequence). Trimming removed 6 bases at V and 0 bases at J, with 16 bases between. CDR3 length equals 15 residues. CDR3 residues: CSATDHGTSTDTQYF. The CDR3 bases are TGCAGTGCCACGGATCACGGGACTAGCACAGATACGCAGTATTTT.

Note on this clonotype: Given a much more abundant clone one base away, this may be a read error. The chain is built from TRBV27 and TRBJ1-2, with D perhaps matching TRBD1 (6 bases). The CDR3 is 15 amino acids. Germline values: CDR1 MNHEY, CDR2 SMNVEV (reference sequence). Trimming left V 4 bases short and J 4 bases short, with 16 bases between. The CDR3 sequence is CASSSAMDRPYGYTF. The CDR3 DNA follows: TGTGCCAGCAGTTCTGCCATGGACAGACCCTATGGCTACACCTTC.

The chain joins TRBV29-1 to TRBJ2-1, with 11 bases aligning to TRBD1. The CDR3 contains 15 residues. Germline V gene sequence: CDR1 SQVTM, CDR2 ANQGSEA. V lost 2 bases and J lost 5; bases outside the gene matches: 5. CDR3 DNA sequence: TGCAGCGTTGAAACGGGACAGGGGGACCACAATGAGCAGTTCTTC. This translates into CSVETGQGDHNEQFF.

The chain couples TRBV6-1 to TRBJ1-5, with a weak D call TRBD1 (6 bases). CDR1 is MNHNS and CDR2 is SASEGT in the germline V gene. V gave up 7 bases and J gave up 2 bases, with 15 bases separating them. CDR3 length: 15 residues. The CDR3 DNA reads TGTGCCAGCACTCTGGACAGTCCTGGCAATCAGCCCCAGCATTTT. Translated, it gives CASTLDSPGNQPQHF.

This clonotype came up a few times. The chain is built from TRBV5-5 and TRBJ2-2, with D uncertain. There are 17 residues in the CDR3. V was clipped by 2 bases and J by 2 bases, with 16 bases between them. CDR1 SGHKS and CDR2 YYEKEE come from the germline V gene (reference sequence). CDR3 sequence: CASSFRSGRDNTGELFF. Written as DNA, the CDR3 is TGTGCCAGCAGCTTTAGGTCCGGTCGAGACAACACCGGGGAGCTGTTTTTT.

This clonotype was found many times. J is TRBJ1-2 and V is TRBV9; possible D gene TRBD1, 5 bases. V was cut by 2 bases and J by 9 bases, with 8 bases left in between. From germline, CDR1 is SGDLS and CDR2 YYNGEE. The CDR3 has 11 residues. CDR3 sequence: CASSVSGRYTF. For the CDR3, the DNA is TGTGCCAGCAGCGTGTCAGGGCGCTACACCTTC.

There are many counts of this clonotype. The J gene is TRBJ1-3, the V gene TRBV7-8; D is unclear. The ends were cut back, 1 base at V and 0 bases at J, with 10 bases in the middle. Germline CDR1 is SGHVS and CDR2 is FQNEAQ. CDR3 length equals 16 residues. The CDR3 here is CASSLGWQDSGNTIYF. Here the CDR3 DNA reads TGTGCCAGCAGCTTAGGTTGGCAAGACTCTGGAAACACCATATATTTT.

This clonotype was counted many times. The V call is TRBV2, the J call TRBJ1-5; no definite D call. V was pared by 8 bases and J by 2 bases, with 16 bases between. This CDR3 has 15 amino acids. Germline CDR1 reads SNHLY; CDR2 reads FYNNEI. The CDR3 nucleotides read TGTGCCAGCTCGGACCAACCGACTCGCAATCAGCCCCAGCATTTT. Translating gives CASSDQPTRNQPQHF.

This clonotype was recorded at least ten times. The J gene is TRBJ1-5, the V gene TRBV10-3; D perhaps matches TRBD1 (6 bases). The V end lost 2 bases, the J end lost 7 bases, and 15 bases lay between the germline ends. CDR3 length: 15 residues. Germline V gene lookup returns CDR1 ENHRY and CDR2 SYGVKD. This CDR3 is CAISEIGGLGQPQHF. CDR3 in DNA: TGTGCCATCAGTGAGATAGGGGGTTTGGGACAGCCCCAGCATTTT.

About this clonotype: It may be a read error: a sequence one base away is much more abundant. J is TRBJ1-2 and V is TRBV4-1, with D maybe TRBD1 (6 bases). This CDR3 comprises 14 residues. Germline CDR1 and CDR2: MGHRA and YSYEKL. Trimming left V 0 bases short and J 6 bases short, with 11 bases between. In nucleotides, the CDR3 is TGCGCCAGCAGCCAAGATCAGGGGACACATGGCTACACCTTC. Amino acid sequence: CASSQDQGTHGYTF.

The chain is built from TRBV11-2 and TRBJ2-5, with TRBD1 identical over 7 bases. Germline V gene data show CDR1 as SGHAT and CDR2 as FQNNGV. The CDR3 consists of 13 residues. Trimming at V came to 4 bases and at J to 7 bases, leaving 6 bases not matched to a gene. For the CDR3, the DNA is TGTGCCAGCAGCTCCGGACAGGATGGGACCCAGTACTTC. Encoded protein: CASSSGQDGTQYF.

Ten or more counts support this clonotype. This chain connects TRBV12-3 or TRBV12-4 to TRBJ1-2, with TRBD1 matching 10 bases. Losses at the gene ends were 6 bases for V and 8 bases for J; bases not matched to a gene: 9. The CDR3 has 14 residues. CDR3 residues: CASSSGQGVGGYTF. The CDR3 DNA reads TGTGCCAGCAGCAGCGGACAGGGGGTTGGAGGCTACACCTTC.

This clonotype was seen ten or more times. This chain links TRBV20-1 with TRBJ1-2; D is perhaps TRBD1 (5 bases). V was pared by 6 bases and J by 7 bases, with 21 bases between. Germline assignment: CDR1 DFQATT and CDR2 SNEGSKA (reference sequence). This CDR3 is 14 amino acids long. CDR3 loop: CSAPPLEARGGYTF. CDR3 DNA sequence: TGCAGTGCCCCTCCGTTGGAGGCAAGGGGTGGCTACACCTTC.

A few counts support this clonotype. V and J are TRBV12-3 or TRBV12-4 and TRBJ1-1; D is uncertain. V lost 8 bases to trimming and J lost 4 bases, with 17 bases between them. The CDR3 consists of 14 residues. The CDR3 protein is CASGQSLGRTEAFF. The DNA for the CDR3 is TGTGCCAGCGGTCAATCCCTCGGCCGCACTGAAGCTTTCTTT.

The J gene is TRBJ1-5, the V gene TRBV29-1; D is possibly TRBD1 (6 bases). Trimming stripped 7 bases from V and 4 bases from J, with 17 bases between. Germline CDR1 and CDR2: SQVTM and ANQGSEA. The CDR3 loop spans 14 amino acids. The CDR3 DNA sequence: TGCAGCGCCCTGGTCGGCAGGGGAAATCAGCCCCAGCATTTT. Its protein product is CSALVGRGNQPQHF.

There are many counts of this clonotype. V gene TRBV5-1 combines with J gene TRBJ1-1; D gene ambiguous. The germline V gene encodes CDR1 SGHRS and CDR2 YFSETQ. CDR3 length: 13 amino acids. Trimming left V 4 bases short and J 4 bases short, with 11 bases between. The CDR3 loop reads CASSLEPATEAFF. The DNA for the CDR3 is TGCGCCAGCAGCCTCGAGCCAGCCACTGAAGCTTTCTTT. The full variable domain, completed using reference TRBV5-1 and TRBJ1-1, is KAGVTQTPRYLIKTRGQQVTLSCSPISGHRSVSWYQQTPGQGLQFLFEYFSETQRNKGNFPGRFSGRQFSNSRSEMNVSTLELGDSALYLCASSLEPATEAFFGQGTRLTVV.

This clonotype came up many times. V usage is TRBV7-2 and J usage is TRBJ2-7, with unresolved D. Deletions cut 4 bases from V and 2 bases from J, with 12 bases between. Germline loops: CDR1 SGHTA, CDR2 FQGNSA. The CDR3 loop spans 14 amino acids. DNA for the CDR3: TGTGCCAGCAGCTCGGTGGGCCCAGCCTACGAGCAGTACTTC. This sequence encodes CASSSVGPAYEQYF. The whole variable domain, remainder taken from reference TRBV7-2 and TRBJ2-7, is GAGVSQSPSNKVTEKGKDVELRCDPISGHTALYWYRQSLGQGLEFLIYFQGNSAPDKSGLPSDRFSAERTGGSVSTLTIQRTQQEDSAVYLCASSSVGPAYEQYFGPGTRLTVT.

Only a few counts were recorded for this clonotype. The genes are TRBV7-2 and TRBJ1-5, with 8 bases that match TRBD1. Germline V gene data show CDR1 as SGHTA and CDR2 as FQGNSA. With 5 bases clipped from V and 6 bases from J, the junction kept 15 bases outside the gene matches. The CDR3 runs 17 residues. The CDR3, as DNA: TGTGCCAGCAGCACCCGCCACTCTGTGGACAGGGCTCAGCCCCAGCATTTT. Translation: CASSTRHSVDRAQPQHF.

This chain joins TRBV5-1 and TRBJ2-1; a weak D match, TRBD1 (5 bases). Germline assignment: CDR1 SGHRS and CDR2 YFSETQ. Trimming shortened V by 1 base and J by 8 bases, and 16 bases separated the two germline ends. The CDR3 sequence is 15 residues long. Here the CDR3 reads CASSLWRFWGHEQFF. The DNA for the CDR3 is TGCGCCAGCAGCTTGTGGCGTTTTTGGGGCCATGAGCAGTTCTTC.

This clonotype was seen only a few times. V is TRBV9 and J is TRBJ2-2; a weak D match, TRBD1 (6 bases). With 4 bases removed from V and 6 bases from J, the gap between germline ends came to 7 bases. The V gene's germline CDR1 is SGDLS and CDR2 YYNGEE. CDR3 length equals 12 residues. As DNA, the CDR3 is TGTGCCAGCAGCTACAGGGCCGGGGAGCTGTTTTTT. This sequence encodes CASSYRAGELFF.

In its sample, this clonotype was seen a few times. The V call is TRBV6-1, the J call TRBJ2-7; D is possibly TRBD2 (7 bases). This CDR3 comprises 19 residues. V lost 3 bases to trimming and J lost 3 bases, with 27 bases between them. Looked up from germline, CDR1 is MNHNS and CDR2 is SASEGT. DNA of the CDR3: TGTGCCAGCAGTGACTCAGGACTAGTGAACCTTGGGGGCCTCTACGAGCAGTACTTC. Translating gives CASSDSGLVNLGGLYEQYF.

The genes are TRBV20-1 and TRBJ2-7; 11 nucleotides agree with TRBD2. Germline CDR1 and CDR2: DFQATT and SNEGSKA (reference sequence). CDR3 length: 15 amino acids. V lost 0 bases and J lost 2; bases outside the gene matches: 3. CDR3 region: CSARELAGVTYEQYF. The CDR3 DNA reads TGCAGTGCTAGAGAACTAGCGGGGGTAACCTACGAGCAGTACTTC.

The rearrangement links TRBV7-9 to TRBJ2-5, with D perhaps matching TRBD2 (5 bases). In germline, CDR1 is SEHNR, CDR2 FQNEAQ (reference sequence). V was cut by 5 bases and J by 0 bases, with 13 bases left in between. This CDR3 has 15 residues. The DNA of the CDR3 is TGTGCCAGCAGCCTAGATGGGAGCTACCAAGAGACCCAGTACTTC. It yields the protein CASSLDGSYQETQYF.

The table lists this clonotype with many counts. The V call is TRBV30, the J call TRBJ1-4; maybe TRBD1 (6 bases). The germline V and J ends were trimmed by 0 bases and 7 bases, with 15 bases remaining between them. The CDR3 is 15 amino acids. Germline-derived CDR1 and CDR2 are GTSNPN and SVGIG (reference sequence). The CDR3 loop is CAWSVRRGAGEKLFF. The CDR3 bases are TGTGCCTGGAGTGTACGCAGGGGCGCTGGTGAAAAACTGTTTTTT.

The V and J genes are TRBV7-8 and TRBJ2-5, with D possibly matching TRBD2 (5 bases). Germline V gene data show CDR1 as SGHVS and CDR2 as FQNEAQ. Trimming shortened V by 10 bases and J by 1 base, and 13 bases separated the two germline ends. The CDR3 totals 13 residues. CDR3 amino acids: CAIPGSGQETQYF. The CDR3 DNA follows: TGTGCCATTCCTGGGAGCGGCCAAGAGACCCAGTACTTC.

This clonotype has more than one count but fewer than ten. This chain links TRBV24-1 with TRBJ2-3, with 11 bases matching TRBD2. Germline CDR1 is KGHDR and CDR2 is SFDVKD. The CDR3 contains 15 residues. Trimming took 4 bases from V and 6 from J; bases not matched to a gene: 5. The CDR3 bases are TGTGCCACCAGTGACCCTAGCGGGAGGTACGATACGCAGTATTTT. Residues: CATSDPSGRYDTQYF.

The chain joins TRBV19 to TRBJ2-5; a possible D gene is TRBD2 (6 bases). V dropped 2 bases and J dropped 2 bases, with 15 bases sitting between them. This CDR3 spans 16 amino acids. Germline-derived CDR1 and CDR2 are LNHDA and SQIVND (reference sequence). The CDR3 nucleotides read TGTGCCAGTAGTATAAGGACTGGGACTCGGCAAGAGACCCAGTACTTC. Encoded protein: CASSIRTGTRQETQYF.

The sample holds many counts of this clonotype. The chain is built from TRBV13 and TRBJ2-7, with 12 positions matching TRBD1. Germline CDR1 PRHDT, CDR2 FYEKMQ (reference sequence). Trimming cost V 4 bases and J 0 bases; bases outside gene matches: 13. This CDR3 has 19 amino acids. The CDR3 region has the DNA TGTGCCAGCAGCTGGGCGGGGGGACAGGGGGCCGGACACTCCTACGAGCAGTACTTC. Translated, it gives CASSWAGGQGAGHSYEQYF.